This T cell receptor beta chain was retrieved from a study of beta chain features in type 1 diabetes (dated by TCRdb to about 2018). Background on the whole study: Mean age, gender distribution, total cell number and subset yield were not different between patients and healthy donors. A total of around 110,000,000 sorted cells were examined across all samples, and a strong correlation was observed between cell number per subset and RNA yield. The study compared TCRB repertoires of sorted circulating CD4+ T cell subsets between recently diagnosed type 1 diabetes patients and matched healthy donors. Regulatory and stem cell-like memory subsets were isolated from only 8 patients and about eight healthy donors, whereas naive and central memory subsets came from all 30 or so donors.

The High Capacity cDNA Reverse Transcription Kit was used to reverse transcribe all of the isolated RNA, meaning that expressed TCRB transcripts were what got sequenced. Deep immunoSEQ sequencing was applied to naive, central memory and regulatory T cell samples, giving an average of roughly 3.5 million total reads per sample. Sorted cells were lysed in RLT buffer and RNA was extracted with DNase-treated RNeasy Micro or Mini kits, depending on cell number. To prevent cross-contamination, each cell subset was processed individually, whereas patient and healthy donor samples were processed jointly. The immunoSEQ multiplex PCR was used to amplify TCRB sequences from cDNA, yielding 87-bp fragments that span the CDR3 region. Amplicons were sequenced on the Illumina HiSeq platform. Processing in the source paper ran as follows. PCR bias was computationally corrected using synthetic template baselines, reads within Hamming distance 2 were collapsed, and singletons that could not be merged were discarded. Reads were aligned against IMGT so that V, D and J genes, CDR3 length and insertions or deletions at six rearrangement sites could be assigned. Within each subset, clonotype counts were normalized to sorted cell number, after which true diversity and Gini coefficients were computed with the tcR R package. The overlap coefficient, calculated on TCRB nucleotide sequences, was used to measure repertoire sharing. As a proxy for the pre-selection repertoire, out-of-frame TCRB sequences from naive cells were analyzed. TCRdb limited this immuneACCESS table to in-frame rearrangements with V and J called. A share of clones is missing; checked studies link under half to unresolved V genes, and the rest is unexplained. V, J and clone size were drawn from that table, and D and trimming were deduced from the DNA. The sample yields around 140,000 clones; more than 9% were counted once. Roughly 1.3% of the sample lies in the top ten.

As for this clone: What this receptor recognizes is not known. It has no much larger one-base neighbor in the sample; base qualities were not kept.

A single peripheral blood draw of about 120 mL on average was collected from each donor into heparinised tubes. Using a panel that included CD45RO, CCR7, CD25, CD127, CD95 and CD27, naive, central memory, regulatory and stem cell-like memory CD4+ T cells were sorted on a BD FACSAria II. Purity was above 95% for every sorted population. PBMCs were isolated right away by Lymphoprep density gradient centrifugation and were stained directly, without culture. So that batch effects would be minimized, each experiment stained and sorted samples in pairs, pairing one healthy donor with one patient. Points the paper makes about the study in general: In all four CD4+ subsets, TCRB CDR3 length was moderately but significantly shorter in type 1 diabetes patients. Naive, central memory and regulatory TCRB repertoires appeared to be more similar among patients than among healthy donors. Sequencing cDNA rather than genomic DNA could over-represent highly expressing activated cells, although activation and CD3 levels did not differ between groups. At VDJ recombination sites, patients with type 1 diabetes made fewer insertions and deleted more nucleotides, a pattern implying thymic rearrangement abnormalities. PCR might favor shorter templates, but patient and control samples were amplified and corrected together, so any skew would affect both groups equally. Because the HLA sub-analyses included only small numbers of individuals, any influence of HLA type on TCRB rearrangement was left unresolved.

Trimming costs V 3 bases and J 6 bases, and their ends lie 14 bases apart. From its cysteine to its phenylalanine, the CDR3 spans 14 amino acids. Only the CDR3 portion is preserved as DNA: 42 bases, with reading frame beginning at the first base. Reading the germline V gene (reference sequence) gives CDR1 LNHDA and CDR2 SQIVND. The receptor was derived from a young man in good health. Sequenced sample: naive CD4+ T cells from blood. Sample cell subset or site, as interpreted from the label and publication: true naive CD4+ T cells. The rearrangement combines TRBV19 with TRBJ2-5; the D region possibly corresponds to TRBD2 (6 bases align). This receptor has the CDR3 CASSITGSGQTQYF. The sequenced DNA: TGTGCCAGTAGTATTACGGGTAGCGGCCAGACCCAGTACTTC.